One sample yielded the 24 T cell receptor beta chains listed below, sequenced in a study of shared clonotypes between healthy human individuals. Generated by immunoSEQ multiplex PCR, the TCRdb table keeps only in-frame clones and is missing some. The sample yields hundreds of thousands of clones, about 74% seen once. The sequencing input was memory CD4+ T cells sorted from blood. As for subset: CD45RA-negative fraction. The source is a woman in her twenties or thirties in good health.

This clone was observed a few times. The chain recombines TRBV14 with TRBJ2-1; TRBD1 agrees at 10 bases. Germline V gives CDR1 SGHDN, CDR2 FVKESK. The V segment lost 3 bases and the J segment 5 bases; nucleotides outside the gene matches: 7. This CDR3 has 16 residues. CDR3 nucleotide sequence: TGTGCCAGCAGCCAGAAACCGGGACAGGGGAACAATGAGCAGTTCTTC. As protein: CASSQKPGQGNNEQFF.

The rearrangement links TRBV28 to TRBJ1-3; D remains ambiguous. The germline V and J ends were trimmed by 8 bases and 1 base, with 6 bases remaining between them. There are 12 residues in the CDR3. Germline assignment: CDR1 MDHEN and CDR2 SYDVKM. The CDR3 nucleotides read TGTGCCAGCGTACAGTCTGGAAACACCATATATTTT. The encoded protein is CASVQSGNTIYF.

J is TRBJ2-3 and V is TRBV7-7, with D hard to call. Germline-derived CDR1 and CDR2 are SSHAT and FNYEAQ (reference sequence). Trimming stripped 1 base from V and 4 bases from J, with 9 bases between. The CDR3 spans 14 residues. CDR3 region: CASSLEGYPDTQYF. The CDR3 DNA reads TGTGCCAGCAGCTTAGAGGGCTACCCAGATACGCAGTATTTT.

The V call is TRBV18, the J call TRBJ2-7, with 9 bases aligning to TRBD1. The germline CDR1 and CDR2 sequences are KGHSH and LQKENI. Germline trimming cut 6 bases from V and 6 bases from J; bases unmatched to any gene: 3. The CDR3 is made up of 12 amino acids. The DNA for the CDR3 is TGTGCCAGCTCTCAGACAGGGGGCGAGCAGTACTTC. It yields the protein CASSQTGGEQYF.

This clone turned up a few times. V and J are TRBV5-1 and TRBJ2-5, with D possibly being TRBD1 (6 bases). The V gene's germline CDR1 is SGHRS and CDR2 YFSETQ. The CDR3 consists of 14 residues. Trimming pared 5 bases from V and 5 bases from J, leaving 16 bases between. This chain's CDR3 is CASSWSGQGETQYF. In DNA form, the CDR3 reads TGCGCCAGCAGTTGGTCCGGGCAGGGGGAGACCCAGTACTTC.

The rearrangement uses TRBV30 and TRBJ2-1; no firm D call. Trimming cost V 0 bases and J 8 bases, with 5 bases left between them. Germline V gene lookup returns CDR1 GTSNPN and CDR2 SVGIG (reference sequence). The CDR3 length is 11 residues. In DNA form, the CDR3 reads TGTGCCTGGAGTGTACGCTATGAGCAGTTCTTC. Translating it yields CAWSVRYEQFF.

The CDR3 nucleotides are TGTGCCAGCAGTGAAGCTAACAGCTTTAATGAAAAACTGTTTTTT. Protein: CASSEANSFNEKLFF. This chain uses TRBV6-1 with TRBJ1-4; D is ambiguous. The CDR3 has 15 residues. The V end was cut by 0 bases, the J end by 4 bases, with 9 bases between. Germline V gene data show CDR1 as MNHNS and CDR2 as SASEGT.

About this clone itself: The same CDR3 can be traced to other DNA sequences in this sample. The V gene is TRBV9, the J gene TRBJ2-3, with 7 bases fitting TRBD2. Germline CDR1 reads SGDLS; CDR2 reads YYNGEE. The length of the CDR3 is 15 residues. Germline trimming cut 0 bases from V and 1 base from J; bases unmatched to any gene: 2. The CDR3 sequence: CASSVASGRTDTQYF. CDR3 DNA sequence: TGTGCCAGCAGCGTAGCTAGCGGCCGCACAGATACGCAGTATTTT.

The CDR3 spells CASSLRGDYNEQFF. DNA of the CDR3: TGTGCCAGCAGCTTACGGGGGGACTACAATGAGCAGTTCTTC. This rearrangement joins TRBV7-8 to TRBJ2-1; 7 bases match TRBD2. With 2 bases clipped from V and 3 bases from J, the junction kept 1 base outside the gene matches. Germline lookup yields CDR1 SGHVS and CDR2 FQNEAQ. The CDR3 sequence is 14 residues long.

CDR3 protein: CASSYSSNEKLFF. The CDR3 coding sequence is TGTGCCAGCAGTTACTCGTCTAATGAAAAACTGTTTTTT. The chain joins TRBV6-5 to TRBJ1-4; D uncertain. Germline loops: CDR1 MNHEY, CDR2 SVGAGI. V was pared by 0 bases and J by 3 bases, with 2 bases between. CDR3 length: 13 residues.

The chain uses TRBV27 and TRBJ1-2, with 7 bases identical to TRBD1. J was trimmed by 2 bases and V by 5 bases; bases with no gene match: 2. This CDR3 has 13 amino acids. Germline V gene data show CDR1 as MNHEY and CDR2 as SMNVEV (reference sequence). The CDR3 protein is CASSRDRNYGYTF. The CDR3 nucleotides read TGTGCCAGCAGTCGGGACAGAAACTATGGCTACACCTTC.

Concerning this clone itself: The same CDR3 arises from other DNA sequences in this sample as well. V gene TRBV11-2 combines with J gene TRBJ1-5, with D hard to call. CDR3 size: 13 residues. CDR1 and CDR2 (germline): SGHAT, FQNNGV. V shed 5 bases and J shed 0 bases, with 5 bases lying between them. The CDR3 region has the DNA TGTGCCAGCAGCCTGTATAGCAATCAGCCCCAGCATTTT. It yields the protein CASSLYSNQPQHF. Combining the CDR3 with reference TRBV11-2 and TRBJ1-5 gives the whole variable domain EAGVAQSPRYKIIEKRQSVAFWCNPISGHATLYWYQQILGQGPKLLIQFQNNGVVDDSQLPKDRFSAERLKGVDSTLKIQPAKLEDSAVYLCASSLYSNQPQHFGDGTRLSIL.

This clone has more than one count but fewer than ten. The V and J genes are TRBV30 and TRBJ1-4; 7 nucleotides align to TRBD1. Germline V gives CDR1 GTSNPN, CDR2 SVGIG (reference sequence). The J segment lost 6 bases and the V segment lost 1 base, leaving 5 bases of the junction unmatched. The CDR3 spans 14 residues. CDR3: CAWSEGALYEKLFF. The DNA for the CDR3 is TGTGCCTGGAGTGAGGGGGCACTTTATGAAAAACTGTTTTTT.

V and J are TRBV7-6 and TRBJ1-2, with a weak D call TRBD1 (6 bases). The CDR3 extends over 15 amino acids. Looked up from germline, CDR1 is SGHVS and CDR2 is FNYEAQ. The V end was cut by 2 bases, the J end by 7 bases, with 17 bases between. The CDR3: CASSLTRRDMAGYTF. The CDR3, as DNA: TGTGCCAGCAGCTTAACCCGCAGGGACATGGCTGGCTACACCTTC.

The chain couples TRBV5-1 to TRBJ2-1; TRBD2 agrees at 7 bases. Germline-derived CDR1 and CDR2 are SGHRS and YFSETQ. V shed 7 bases and J 8 bases; nucleotides not matched to a gene: 12. The CDR3 has 14 residues. The CDR3 protein is CASAPGGRIDEQFF. The CDR3 coding sequence is TGCGCCAGCGCCCCTGGCGGGAGAATCGATGAGCAGTTCTTC.

The rearrangement uses TRBV28 and TRBJ1-1; D possibly corresponds to TRBD1 (6 bases). Germline assignment: CDR1 MDHEN and CDR2 SYDVKM. This CDR3 comprises 14 residues. Trimming removed 2 bases at V and 1 base at J, with 8 bases between. The CDR3 loop reads CASSLETGNTEAFF. The DNA for the CDR3 is TGTGCCAGCAGTTTAGAGACAGGGAACACTGAAGCTTTCTTT.

The chain links TRBV14 to TRBJ2-1; D is possibly TRBD2 (5 bases). The germline CDR1 and CDR2 sequences are SGHDN and FVKESK. Trimming stripped 1 base from V and 0 bases from J, with 13 bases between. The CDR3 length is 17 residues. CDR3 coding DNA: TGTGCCAGCAGCCAAGGGGGAAAGCGGAGCTCCTACAATGAGCAGTTCTTC. Protein: CASSQGGKRSSYNEQFF.

The DNA for the CDR3 is TGCAGCGTTTATGAGGGGACGAAAAGGGAGCAGTACTTC. It is translated as CSVYEGTKREQYF. The rearrangement links TRBV29-1 to TRBJ2-7, with D perhaps given as TRBD1 or TRBD2 (5 bases each). The CDR3 runs to 13 residues. Trimming took 5 bases from V and 7 from J, leaving 18 bases between them. CDR1 is SQVTM, CDR2 ANQGSEA, per germline.

This chain connects TRBV7-7 to TRBJ2-3, with no clear D. Germline assignment: CDR1 SSHAT and CDR2 FNYEAQ (reference sequence). Trimming cost V 3 bases and J 6 bases, with 16 bases left between them. This CDR3 contains 15 residues. DNA for the CDR3: TGTGCCAGCAGCTTGTCGGCAGCGCCCCTCGATACGCAGTATTTT. Protein sequence: CASSLSAAPLDTQYF. Supplemented by reference TRBV7-7 and TRBJ2-3, the full variable domain reads GAGVSQSPRYKVTKRGQDVTLRCDPISSHATLYWYQQALGQGPEFLTYFNYEAQPDKSGLPSDRFSAERPEGSISTLTIQRTEQRDSAMYRCASSLSAAPLDTQYFGPGTRLTVL.

The gene calls are TRBV14 and TRBJ1-4; D is unresolved. CDR3 length: 13 residues. Trimming cost V 4 bases and J 6 bases, with 9 bases left between them. The germline gives CDR1 SGHDN, CDR2 FVKESK. Here the CDR3 reads CASSPGLYEKLFF. DNA for the CDR3: TGTGCCAGCAGCCCCGGGCTTTATGAAAAACTGTTTTTT.

The V call is TRBV11-2, the J call TRBJ2-7, with 9 bases fitting TRBD2. Germline lookup yields CDR1 SGHAT and CDR2 FQNNGV. Trimming took 3 bases from V and 5 from J; bases not matched to a gene: 8. This CDR3 spans 15 amino acids. CDR3 DNA: TGTGCCAGCAGCTTCAGTCTAGCGGGAATCAACGAGCAGTACTTC. Protein product: CASSFSLAGINEQYF.

The chain has TRBV6-6 and TRBJ2-7, with D possibly matching TRBD1 (6 bases). CDR3 size: 15 residues. V was shortened by 5 bases and J by 3 bases, with 17 bases between the two germline ends. CDR1 is MNHNY, CDR2 SVGAGI, per germline (reference sequence). DNA of the CDR3: TGTGCCAGCAGTAACAACAGGGACACAGTCTACGAGCAGTACTTC. This codes for CASSNNRDTVYEQYF.

This CDR3 is CASSLEVRAFF. The CDR3 region has the DNA TGTGCCAGCAGCTTAGAAGTGAGAGCTTTCTTT. The V call is TRBV11-2, the J call TRBJ1-1, with D hard to call. The CDR3 runs 11 residues. With 0 bases removed from V and 10 bases from J, the gap between germline ends came to 6 bases. The germline CDR1 and CDR2 sequences are SGHAT and FQNNGV.

The chain recombines TRBV7-9 with TRBJ1-4, with D unclear. Germline V gives CDR1 SEHNR, CDR2 FQNEAQ (reference sequence). Trimming removed 5 bases from V and 8 bases from J, with 18 bases in between. The CDR3 extends over 15 amino acids. The CDR3, as DNA: TGTGCCAGCAGCACCCGGGGAGATAGGGAAGAAAAACTGTTTTTT. Amino acids: CASSTRGDREEKLFF.